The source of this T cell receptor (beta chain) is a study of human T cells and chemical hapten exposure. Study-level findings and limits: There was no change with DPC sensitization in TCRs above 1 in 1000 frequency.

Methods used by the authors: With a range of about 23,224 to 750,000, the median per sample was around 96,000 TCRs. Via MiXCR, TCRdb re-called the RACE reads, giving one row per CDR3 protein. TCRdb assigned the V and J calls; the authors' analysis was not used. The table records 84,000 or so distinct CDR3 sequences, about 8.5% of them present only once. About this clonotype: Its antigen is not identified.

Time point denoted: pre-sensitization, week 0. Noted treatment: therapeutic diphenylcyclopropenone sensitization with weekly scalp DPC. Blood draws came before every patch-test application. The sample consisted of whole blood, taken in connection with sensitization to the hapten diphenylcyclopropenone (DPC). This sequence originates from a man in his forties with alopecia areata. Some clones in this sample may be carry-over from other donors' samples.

The CDR3 loop reads CASSRGQGAANYGYTF. CDR3 sequence (DNA): TGTGCCAGCAGCCGCGGACAGGGAGCGGCTAACTATGGCTACACCTTC. The chain recombines TRBV3-1 with TRBJ1-2; 8 nucleotides match TRBD1. V shed 4 bases, J shed 0 bases, and the junction held 7 bases outside the gene matches. CDR3 length: 16 residues. Germline CDR1 and CDR2: LGHDT and YNNKEL (reference sequence).